This TCR beta chain was captured in a study of cytomegalovirus exposure and HLA in healthy donors. Study-wide results and caveats: Among donors in an Asian-associated ancestry cluster, a later analysis reportedly found fewer N-insertions than the roughly 610-donor mean. TCR beta sequences reportedly predicted most subjects' HLA-A and HLA-B alleles accurately. Despite most TCR sequences being rare, some public TCRs occurred in many donors.

Worth noting for this clone: Its matching antigen is unknown.

Primers included in the PCR were 60 Vbeta and 13 Jbeta primers. The protocol was immunoSEQ multiplex PCR, while the TCRdb copy is restricted to in-frame clones and leaves out a portion. There are under 120,000 clones in the sample; more than 60% occur only once, and roughly 4.9% lies in the top ten. V was clipped by 6 bases and J by 2 bases; unmatched bases: 12. The germline gives CDR1 LGHNT, CDR2 FRNRAP. The CDR3 length is 17 residues. The TCR was taken from a female donor in good health and CMV-seropositive. Sequencing was done on a sample of PBMCs. V gene TRBV12-5 combines with J gene TRBJ1-3, with TRBD1 identical over 8 bases. CDR3 amino acids: CASGFQIGQGTGNTIYF. The CDR3 nucleotides read TGTGCTAGTGGCTTCCAAATAGGACAGGGAACTGGAAACACCATATATTTT.